This note documents a single TCR beta chain sequence. This entry belongs to a study of T cell responses to AZD1222 COVID-19 vaccine. V lost 0 bases to trimming and J lost 6 bases, with 12 bases between them. The CDR3 loop spans 16 amino acids. CDR1 is MNHEY, CDR2 SVGAGI, per germline. TCRdb keeps only in-frame clones here, not all; method: immunoSEQ multiplex PCR. Here the sample spans 180,000 or so clones, 90% to 95% being singletons. The TCR sequence derives from an adult who received the AZD1222 COVID-19 vaccine. The chain recombines TRBV6-5 with TRBJ1-6; D not certain. This specimen consisted of peripheral blood, obtained 28 days after the second AZD1222 dose. CDR3 protein: CASSYSLADLNSPLHF. The CDR3 nucleotides read TGTGCCAGCAGTTACTCCCTTGCGGACCTTAATTCACCCCTCCACTTT.